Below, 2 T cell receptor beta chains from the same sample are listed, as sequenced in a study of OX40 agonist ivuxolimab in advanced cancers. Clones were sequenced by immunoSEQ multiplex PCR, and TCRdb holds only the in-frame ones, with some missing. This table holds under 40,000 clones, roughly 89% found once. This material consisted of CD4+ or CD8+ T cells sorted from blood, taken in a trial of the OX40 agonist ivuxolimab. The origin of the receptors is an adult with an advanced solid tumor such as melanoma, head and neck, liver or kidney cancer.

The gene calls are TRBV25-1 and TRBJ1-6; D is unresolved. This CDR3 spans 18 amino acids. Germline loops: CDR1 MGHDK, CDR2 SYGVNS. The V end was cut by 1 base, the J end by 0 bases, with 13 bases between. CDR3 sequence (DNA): TGTGCCAGCAGTGAATGGAGCTCCTATAGCTCCTATAATTCACCCCTCCACTTT. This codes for CASSEWSSYSSYNSPLHF.

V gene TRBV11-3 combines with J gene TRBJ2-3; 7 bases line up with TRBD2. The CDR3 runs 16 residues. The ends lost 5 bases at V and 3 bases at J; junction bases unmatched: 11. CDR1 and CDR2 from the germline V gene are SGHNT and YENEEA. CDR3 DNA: TGTGCCAGCAGCCGATGGGAGGGAGGGAGGACAGATACGCAGTATTTT. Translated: CASSRWEGGRTDTQYF.